Listed below are T cell receptor beta chains from one sample, sequenced in a study of shared clonotypes between healthy human individuals. Produced via immunoSEQ multiplex PCR; TCRdb's table is partial and in-frame only. The sample lists about 980,000 clones, about 80% occurring once. The sample was memory CD4+ T cells sorted from blood. The receptors shown here come from a man between 18 and 35 years old in good health. Each CDR3 is given with its conserved first and last residue. A D gene is named only where the DNA matches it firmly. Clone sizes are given selectively: once, few, many, or a class where the clone is expanded.

>.|15|few|TRBJ2-1|TRBV5-1
TGCGCCAGCAGCTTGGTAGCGGACTCCTACAATGAGCAGTTCTTC
CASSLVADSYNEQFF
>TRBD2|18|.|TRBJ2-3|TRBV7-9
TGTGCCAGCAGCTTAATCTGGACTAGCGGGGTCAGCACAGATACGCAGTATTTT
CASSLIWTSGVSTDTQYF
>.|12|.|TRBJ1-2|TRBV5-6
TGTGCCAGCAGCTCACTTAACTATGGCTACACCTTC
CASSSLNYGYTF
>.|12|.|TRBJ2-1|TRBV6-6
TGTGCCAGCAGTAAAAGGGGCAATGAGCAGTTCTTC
CASSKRGNEQFF
>TRBD2|19|.|TRBJ2-3|TRBV4-1
TGCGCCAGCAGCCGAGGGACAGCGGGACTAGCCGCCTACACAGATACGCAGTATTTT
CASSRGTAGLAAYTDTQYF
>.|13|.|TRBJ2-2|TRBV30
TGTGCCTGGGGCGCCGGACCCTCGGGGGAGCTGTTTTTT
CAWGAGPSGELFF
>.|13|.|TRBJ2-2|TRBV5-4
TGTGCCAGCAGCTTGGATCAGACCGGGGAGCTGTTTTTT
CASSLDQTGELFF
>TRBD1|15|.|TRBJ1-5|TRBV6-1
TGTGCCAGCGGTGCCGGGACAGGGGGATGGCAGCCCCAGCATTTT
CASGAGTGGWQPQHF
>TRBD1|17|.|TRBJ2-5|TRBV5-1
TGCGCCAGCAGCTCGCCGAATCAACAGGGGCCCCAAGAGACCCAGTACTTC
CASSSPNQQGPQETQYF
>TRBD2|15|once|TRBJ2-7|TRBV4-3
TGCGCCAGCAGCCAGGGACTAGCGGGAGTGGGTGAGCAGTACTTC
CASSQGLAGVGEQYF
>TRBD1|15|.|TRBJ1-5|TRBV15
TGTGCCACCAGCCGGACAGGGGTTTACAATCAGCCCCAGCATTTT
CATSRTGVYNQPQHF
>.|11|.|TRBJ2-5|TRBV7-2
TGTGCCAGCAGCTTAGCGGGGACCCAGTACTTC
CASSLAGTQYF
>TRBD1|15|few|TRBJ1-4|TRBV4-1
TGCGCCAGCAGCCTAAGGACAGGGGGCTATGAAAAACTGTTTTTT
CASSLRTGGYEKLFF
>TRBD2|18|few|TRBJ2-1|TRBV4-1
TGCGCCAGCAGCCAAGACGTCCTAGGACTAGCGGGAGGCAATGAGCAGTTCTTC
CASSQDVLGLAGGNEQFF
>.|16|.|TRBJ2-2|TRBV28
TGTGCCAGCAGTCCTGGAGGGTCCGGAAGCGGCGGGGAGCTGTTTTTT
CASSPGGSGSGGELFF
>TRBD2|17|.|TRBJ2-3|TRBV13
TGTGCCAGCAGCCGGCGGGCGGGGGGGCTTGGCACAGATACGCAGTATTTT
CASSRRAGGLGTDTQYF
>TRBD1|18|.|TRBJ2-7|TRBV5-5
TGTGCCAGCAGCTTTTCTCGGACAGGGACTTCCAACTCCTACGAGCAGTACTTC
CASSFSRTGTSNSYEQYF